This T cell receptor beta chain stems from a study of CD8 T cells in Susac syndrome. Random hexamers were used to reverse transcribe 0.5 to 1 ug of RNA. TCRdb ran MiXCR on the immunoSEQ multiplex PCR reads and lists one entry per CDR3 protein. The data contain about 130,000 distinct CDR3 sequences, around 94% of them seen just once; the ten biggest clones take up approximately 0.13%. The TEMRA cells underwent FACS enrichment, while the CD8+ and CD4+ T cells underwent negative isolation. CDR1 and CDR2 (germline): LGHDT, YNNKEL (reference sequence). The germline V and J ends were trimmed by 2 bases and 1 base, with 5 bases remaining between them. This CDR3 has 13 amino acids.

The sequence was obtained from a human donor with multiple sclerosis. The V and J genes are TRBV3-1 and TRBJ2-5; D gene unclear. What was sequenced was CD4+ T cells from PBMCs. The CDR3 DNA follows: TGTGCCAGCAGCCAACTGTCCCAAGAGACCCAGTACTTC. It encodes CASSQLSQETQYF.